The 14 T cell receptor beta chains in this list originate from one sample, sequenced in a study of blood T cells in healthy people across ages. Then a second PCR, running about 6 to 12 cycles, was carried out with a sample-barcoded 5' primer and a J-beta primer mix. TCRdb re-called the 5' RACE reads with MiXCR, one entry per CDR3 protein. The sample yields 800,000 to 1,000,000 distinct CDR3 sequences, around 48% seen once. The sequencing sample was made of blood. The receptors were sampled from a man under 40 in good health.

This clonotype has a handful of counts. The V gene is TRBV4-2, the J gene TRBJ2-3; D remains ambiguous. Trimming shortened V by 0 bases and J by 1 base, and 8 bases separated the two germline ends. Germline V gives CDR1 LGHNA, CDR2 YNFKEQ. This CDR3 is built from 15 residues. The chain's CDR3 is CASSQDGTRTDTQYF. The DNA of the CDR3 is TGTGCCAGCAGCCAAGATGGTACCCGCACAGATACGCAGTATTTT.

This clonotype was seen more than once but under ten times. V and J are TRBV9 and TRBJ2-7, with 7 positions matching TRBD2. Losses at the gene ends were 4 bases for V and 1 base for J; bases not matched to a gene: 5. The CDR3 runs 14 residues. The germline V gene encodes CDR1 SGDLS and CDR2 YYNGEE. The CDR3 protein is CASSLSGESYEQYF. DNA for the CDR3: TGTGCCAGCAGCCTAAGCGGGGAGTCCTACGAGCAGTACTTC.

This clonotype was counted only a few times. DNA of the CDR3: TGTGCCAGCAGCTTATACGTGTCGGCGGGGTTCACAGATACGCAGTATTTT. It yields the protein CASSLYVSAGFTDTQYF. The chain combines TRBV7-3 with TRBJ2-3; a possible D gene is TRBD2 (6 bases). Germline CDR1 and CDR2: SGHTA and FQGTGA. V was cut by 2 bases and J by 2 bases, with 17 bases left in between. This CDR3 comprises 17 residues. Supplemented by reference TRBV7-3 and TRBJ2-3, the full variable domain reads GAGVSQTPSNKVTEKGKYVELRCDPISGHTALYWYRQSLGQGPEFLIYFQGTGAADDSGLPNDRFFAVRPEGSVSTLKIQRTERGDSAVYLCASSLYVSAGFTDTQYFGPGTRLTVL.

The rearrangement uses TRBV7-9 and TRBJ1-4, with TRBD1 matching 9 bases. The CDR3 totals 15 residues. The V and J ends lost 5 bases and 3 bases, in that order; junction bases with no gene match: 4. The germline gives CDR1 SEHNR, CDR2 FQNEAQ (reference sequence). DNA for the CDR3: TGTGCCAGCAGCCCGCGGGACAGGGCTAATGAAAAACTGTTTTTT. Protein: CASSPRDRANEKLFF.

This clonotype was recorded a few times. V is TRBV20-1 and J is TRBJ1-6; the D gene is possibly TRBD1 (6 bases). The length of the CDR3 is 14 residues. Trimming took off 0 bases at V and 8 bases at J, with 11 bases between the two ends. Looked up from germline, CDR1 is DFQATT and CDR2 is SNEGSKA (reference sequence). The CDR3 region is CSARDPRGHSPLHF. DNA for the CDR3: TGCAGTGCTAGAGATCCCAGGGGTCATTCACCCCTCCACTTT.

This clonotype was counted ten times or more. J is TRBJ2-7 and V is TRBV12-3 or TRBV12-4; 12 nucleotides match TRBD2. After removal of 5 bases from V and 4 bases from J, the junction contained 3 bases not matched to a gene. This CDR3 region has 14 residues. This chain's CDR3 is CASSGTSGGYEQYF. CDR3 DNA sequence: TGTGCCAGCAGTGGAACTAGCGGGGGGTACGAGCAGTACTTC.

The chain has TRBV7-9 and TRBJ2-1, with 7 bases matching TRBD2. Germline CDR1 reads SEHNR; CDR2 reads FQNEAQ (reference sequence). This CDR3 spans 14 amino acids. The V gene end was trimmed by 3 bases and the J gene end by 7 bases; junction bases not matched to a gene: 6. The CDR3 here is CASSLRGWGNEQFF. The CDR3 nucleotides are TGTGCCAGCAGCTTGCGGGGGTGGGGAAATGAGCAGTTCTTC.

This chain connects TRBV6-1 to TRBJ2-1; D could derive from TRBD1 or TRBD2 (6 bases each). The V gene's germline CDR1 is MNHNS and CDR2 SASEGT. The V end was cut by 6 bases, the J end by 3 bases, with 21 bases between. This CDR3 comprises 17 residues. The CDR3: CASSRHTQGRNYNEQFF. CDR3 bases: TGTGCCAGCAGCCGACATACCCAGGGGAGGAACTACAATGAGCAGTTCTTC.

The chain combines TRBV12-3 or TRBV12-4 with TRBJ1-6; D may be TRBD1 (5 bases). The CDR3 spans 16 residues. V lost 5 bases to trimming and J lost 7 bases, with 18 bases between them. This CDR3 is CASSPQGNPVNSPLHF. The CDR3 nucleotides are TGTGCCAGCAGTCCCCAGGGCAATCCGGTAAATTCACCCCTCCACTTT.

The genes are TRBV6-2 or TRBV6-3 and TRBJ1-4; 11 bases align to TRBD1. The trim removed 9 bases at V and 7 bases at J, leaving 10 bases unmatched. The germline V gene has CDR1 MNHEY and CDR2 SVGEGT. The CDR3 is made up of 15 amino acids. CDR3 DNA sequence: TGTGCCAGTCGCGCGTCGGACAGGGGGCGTGAAAAACTGTTTTTT. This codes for CASRASDRGREKLFF.

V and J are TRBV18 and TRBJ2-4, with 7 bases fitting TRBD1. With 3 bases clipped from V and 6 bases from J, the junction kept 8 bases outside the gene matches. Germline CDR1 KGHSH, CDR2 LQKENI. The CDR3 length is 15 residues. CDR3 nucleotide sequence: TGTGCCAGCTCACCGCCGGGACAGCGATTAAACATTCAGTACTTC. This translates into CASSPPGQRLNIQYF.

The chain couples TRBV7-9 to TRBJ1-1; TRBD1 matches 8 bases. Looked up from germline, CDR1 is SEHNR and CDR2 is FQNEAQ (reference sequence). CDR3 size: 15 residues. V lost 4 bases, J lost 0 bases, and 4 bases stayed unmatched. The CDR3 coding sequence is TGTGCCAGCAGCTGGGGACAGGTAATGAACACTGAAGCTTTCTTT. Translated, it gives CASSWGQVMNTEAFF.

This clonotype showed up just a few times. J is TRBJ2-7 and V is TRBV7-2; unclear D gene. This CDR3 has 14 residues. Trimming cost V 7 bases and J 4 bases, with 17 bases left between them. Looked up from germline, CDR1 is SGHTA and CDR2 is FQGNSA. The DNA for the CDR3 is TGTGCCAGCAACTCACCAAGTCTTCTGTACGAGCAGTACTTC. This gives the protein CASNSPSLLYEQYF.

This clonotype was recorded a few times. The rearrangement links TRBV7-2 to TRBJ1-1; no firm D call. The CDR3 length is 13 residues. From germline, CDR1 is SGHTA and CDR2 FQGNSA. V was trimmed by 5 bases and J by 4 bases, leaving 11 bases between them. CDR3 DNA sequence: TGTGCCAGCAGCCCGCGCTGGGGCACTGAAGCTTTCTTT. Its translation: CASSPRWGTEAFF.